This T cell receptor beta chain was identified in a study of memory CD4+ T cells and cytomegalovirus serostatus. Findings and limits, study-wide: Each of approximately 73 CMV-associated TCRbeta sequences occurred in one to five individuals. CMV serostatus prediction reached median AUC 0.95, or 0.91 with US-trained model.

Single viable CD3+CD4+CD8-CD45RO+ cells were sorted as the memory CD4+ T cells. V lost 5 bases and J 2 bases, leaving 10 bases between the germline ends. Germline lookup yields CDR1 LGHNT and CDR2 FRNRAP. The CDR3 extends over 15 amino acids. As originally analysed: Out-of-frame sequences were removed, leaving 2,204,828 distinct TCRbeta sequences. Some clones are missing from TCRdb's copy, which holds only in-frame ones; the method was immunoSEQ multiplex PCR. V and J calls and clone size come straight from that table; D and trimming were deduced from the DNA. Here the sample spans about 27,000 clones, roughly 76% being singletons. As to this clone: Antigen: not known.

This chain links TRBV12-5 with TRBJ2-6; D not resolved. What was sequenced was memory CD4+ T cells from blood. The sequence came from an adult in good health and CMV-seronegative. The CDR3 bases are TGTGCTAGTGGTCCGGAAAGAGCTGGGGCCAACGTCCTGACTTTC. Its translation: CASGPERAGANVLTF.